This is a list of T cell receptor beta chains from one sample in a study of T-cell reconstitution after alpha-beta-depleted transplantation in children. TCRdb called the PCR reads again in MiXCR, with one record for every CDR3 protein. The repertoire holds a few hundred thousand distinct CDR3 sequences, with roughly a tenth as singletons. Sequencing was performed on PBMCs from the stem cell graft donor, taken from the stem cell graft. The source of these receptors is a human donor who donated a stem cell graft to a child with acute myeloid leukemia. The CDR3 runs from the conserved cysteine through the conserved F or W. A D gene is named only where the DNA matches it firmly. Size is stated for part of the rows, as once, few or many counts, or as a class when the clone is expanded.

V	J	D	size	DNA	CDR3
TRBV11-2	TRBJ1-1	TRBD1	NA	TGTGCCAGCAGCTTAGCGGGGAGGGGGCTTTGGACTGAAGCTTTCTTT	CASSLAGRGLWTEAFF
TRBV20-1	TRBJ2-4	NA	many	TGCAGTGCTAGAGACCCCGGGGGGCGGGATGGAAACATTCAGTACTTC	CSARDPGGRDGNIQYF
TRBV24-1	TRBJ2-5	TRBD1	few	TGTGCCACCAGTGGGGCCGACCCTCAGGGGGCGCAAGAAGAGACCCAGTACTTC	CATSGADPQGAQEETQYF
TRBV10-3	TRBJ2-5	NA	many	TGTGCCATCAGCTCACAGGGTTCCGGGACCCAGTACTTC	CAISSQGSGTQYF
TRBV10-3	TRBJ2-5	NA	few	TGTGCCATCAGTGGGGGGGCAGAAGAGACCCAGTACTTC	CAISGGAEETQYF
TRBV5-1	TRBJ2-4	TRBD2	many	TGCGCCAGCACCTCCGGGACTAGCGGGATTAAGTCCTTC	CASTSGTSGIKSF
TRBV29-1	TRBJ2-1	TRBD1	many	TGCAGCGGACGGACAGGGACCGTCGGGCGCAGTGAGCAGTTCTTC	CSGRTGTVGRSEQFF
TRBV7-8	TRBJ1-1	NA	few	TGTGCCAGCAGCTCCCGGACCGCCTCGAACACTGAAGCTTTCTTT	CASSSRTASNTEAFF
TRBV5-6	TRBJ1-1	TRBD1	few	TGTGCCAGCAGCGCCCGCAGGGGGCGTGGAGCTTTCTTT	CASSARRGRGAFF
TRBV6-5	TRBJ2-7	NA	few	TGTGCCAGCAGTTACTCGTCGGTCACGGGGGACTCCCTCTACGAGCAGTACTTC	CASSYSSVTGDSLYEQYF
TRBV10-3	TRBJ2-3	TRBD1	many	TGTGCCATCAGTGACAGGGGGCATACAGATACGCAGTATTTT	CAISDRGHTDTQYF
TRBV5-6	TRBJ1-2	NA	NA	TGTGCCAGCAGCCCCCAGAGTCTCAGTGGCTACACCTTC	CASSPQSLSGYTF
TRBV20-1	TRBJ2-1	NA	NA	TGCAGTGCTAGAGATCTCGGTGGTTGGGAGAATGAGCAGTTCTTC	CSARDLGGWENEQFF
TRBV20-1	TRBJ1-5	TRBD1	NA	TGCAGTGCTAGAGAGGGAGGGGGCGGTCGCAATCAGCCCCAGCATTTT	CSAREGGGGRNQPQHF
TRBV20-1	TRBJ2-3	NA	NA	TGCAGTGCTAGCAGACAGGCGGACAGCACAGATACGCAGTATTTT	CSASRQADSTDTQYF
TRBV18	TRBJ2-7	TRBD1	few	TGTGCCAGCTCACCATGGGACAGGGGCTCCTACGAGCAGTACTTC	CASSPWDRGSYEQYF
TRBV9	TRBJ1-2	TRBD1	NA	TGTGCCAGCAGCGGAGGGGGCAACTATGGCTACACCTTC	CASSGGGNYGYTF
TRBV25-1	TRBJ1-2	NA	few	TGTGCCAGCAGTGGGGCAGGGAGCTATGGCTACACCTTC	CASSGAGSYGYTF
TRBV7-2	TRBJ1-1	NA	NA	TGTGCCAGCAGCTTAGAGACGAACACTGAAGCTTTCTTT	CASSLETNTEAFF
TRBV7-9	TRBJ2-1	NA	few	TGTGCCAGCAGCTCCCTTGCGGCAGAGAGCTACAATGAGCAGTTCTTC	CASSSLAAESYNEQFF
TRBV5-1	TRBJ1-2	TRBD1	NA	TGCGCCAGCAGCTCGGGGACAGGGGCTTTGGATGGCTACACCTTC	CASSSGTGALDGYTF
TRBV6-1	TRBJ1-5	NA	few	TGTGCCAGCAGCGAGAGGGGCGTTAGCAATCAGCCCCAGCATTTT	CASSERGVSNQPQHF
TRBV2	TRBJ2-5	NA	NA	TGTGCCAGCATTTCCCCACCCTGGGAGACCCAGTACTTC	CASISPPWETQYF
TRBV5-1	TRBJ1-2	NA	many	TGCGCCAGCAGTACTGGACTGGGAGCTAACTATGGCTACACCTTC	CASSTGLGANYGYTF
TRBV5-1	TRBJ1-1	NA	NA	TGCGCCAGCAGCTTGGTCGTCCGGGGCAGGCTTAACACTGAAGCTTTCTTT	CASSLVVRGRLNTEAFF
TRBV27	TRBJ1-5	NA	few	TGTGCCAGCAGTTTATTCGACGGCTATCAGCCCCAGCATTTT	CASSLFDGYQPQHF
TRBV19	TRBJ1-5	NA	few	TGTGCCAGTAGACCCACAGGGCCTCAGCCCCAGCATTTT	CASRPTGPQPQHF
TRBV5-1	TRBJ2-2	TRBD2	few	TGCGCCAGCAGCTCAAGGACTAGCGGTAACACCGGGGAGCTGTTTTTT	CASSSRTSGNTGELFF
TRBV7-2	TRBJ2-5	NA	few	TGTGCCAGCAGCTTAGTCGCGGGGGCAGGGGGCCGGTATGAGACCCAGTACTTC	CASSLVAGAGGRYETQYF
TRBV5-1	TRBJ2-2	TRBD1	few	TGCGCCAGCACGCGAGACAGGGGCGCCGGGGAGCTGTTTTTT	CASTRDRGAGELFF
TRBV7-2	TRBJ2-3	TRBD2	many	TGTGCCAGCAGCTTTTCGCAGGGAGGGTTTTCCACAGATACGCAGTATTTT	CASSFSQGGFSTDTQYF
TRBV27	TRBJ2-1	TRBD1	NA	TGTGCCAACAATCCCGGGACAGGGGACAATGAGCAGTTCTTC	CANNPGTGDNEQFF
TRBV3-1	TRBJ2-2	NA	NA	TGTGCCAGCAGCCAAGAAGGGCAGGTTTACACCGGGGAGCTGTTTTTT	CASSQEGQVYTGELFF
TRBV11-2	TRBJ2-4	NA	NA	TGTGCCAGCAGCTCTAGGGGGGGCGGAGGGAAAAACATTCAGTACTTC	CASSSRGGGGKNIQYF
TRBV29-1	TRBJ2-7	NA	many	TGCAGCGTCGCAAGCCCCCTGGGTCAATCCTACGAGCAGTACTTC	CSVASPLGQSYEQYF
TRBV2	TRBJ2-5	NA	once	TGTGCCAGCAGCACTGGACCCAGAGTGAGGACCCAGTACTTC	CASSTGPRVRTQYF
TRBV11-2	TRBJ2-3	NA	few	TGTGCCAGCAGCTTGGGGGCAGGACGCACAGATACGCAGTATTTT	CASSLGAGRTDTQYF
TRBV5-1	TRBJ2-7	TRBD2	few	TGCGCCAGCAGCTTCGGACTAGCGGCCTCCTACGAGCAGTACTTC	CASSFGLAASYEQYF
TRBV3-1	TRBJ2-2	NA	NA	TGTGCCAGCAGCCAAGATCTACACCTACTTAACACCGGGGAGCTGTTTTTT	CASSQDLHLLNTGELFF
TRBV12-3/TRBV12-4	TRBJ2-7	NA	NA	TGTGCCAGCAGCCGGACTTTCTACGAGCAGTACTTC	CASSRTFYEQYF
TRBV29-1	TRBJ2-5	NA	few	TGCAGCGTCGCCTTGAGTACCCGCAATCAAGAGACCCAGTACTTC	CSVALSTRNQETQYF
TRBV29-1	TRBJ2-2	NA	few	TGCAGCGTTCGGACACCGAACACCGGGGAGCTGTTTTTT	CSVRTPNTGELFF
TRBV5-5	TRBJ2-3	NA	NA	TGTGCCAGCAGCTTGGTAGCAGCCACAGATACGCAGTATTTT	CASSLVAATDTQYF
TRBV20-1	TRBJ2-5	TRBD2	few	TGCAGTGCGGGAGGACTAGCGGGAGGATGGCAAGAGACCCAGTACTTC	CSAGGLAGGWQETQYF
TRBV6-5	TRBJ2-2	TRBD1	many	TGTGCCAGCAGTTACTCTACAGGGGACACCGGGGAGCTGTTTTTT	CASSYSTGDTGELFF
TRBV5-1	TRBJ2-7	NA	NA	TGCGCCAGCAGCTTTGCGTTGCATCAGGGTGGCTACGAGCAGTACTTC	CASSFALHQGGYEQYF
TRBV12-3/TRBV12-4	TRBJ2-2	NA	NA	TGTGCCAGCAGGGAGGGATGGAGCACCGGGGAGCTGTTTTTT	CASREGWSTGELFF
TRBV5-1	TRBJ2-1	TRBD2	few	TGCGCCAGCAGCTTGGGACTAGCGGTCAATGAGCAGTTCTTC	CASSLGLAVNEQFF